What follows describes a single T cell receptor (beta chain). This sample was taken from a study of blood T cell repertoires in COVID-19. Whole-study context: T cells, B-cell-depleted T cells, or PBMCs supplied cDNA or gDNA.

Generated by immunoSEQ multiplex PCR, the TCRdb table keeps only in-frame clones and is missing some. This table has approximately 130,000 clones, around 80% appearing once. The CDR3 is made up of 14 amino acids. The germline V and J ends were trimmed by 4 bases and 2 bases, with 12 bases remaining between them. This sequence was found in an elderly man with active or convalescent COVID-19. The J gene is TRBJ2-5, the V gene TRBV5-7, with a possible D match to TRBD2 (6 bases). TRBV5-7 belongs to the ORF category, with a function that is uncertain. Sequences were obtained from peripheral blood. DNA of the CDR3: TGTGCCAGCAGCCCGACCGGGGGTCAAGAGACCCAGTACTTC. Residues: CASSPTGGQETQYF.